Sequencing of this T cell receptor beta chain was carried out in a study of OX40 agonist ivuxolimab in advanced cancers. Looking at the study overall: Partial responses were achieved by three patients, one with hepatocellular carcinoma and two with cutaneous melanoma.

Regarding this clone: What it recognizes is unknown.

Assay used: immunoSEQ multiplex PCR; TCRdb lists only in-frame clones, some missing. The table shows roughly 30,000 clones, with around 82% occurring only once. Study findings and constraints: Relative to CD4+ cells, CD8+ T cells on average had more expanded clones. Certain nonresponders additionally had low normalized T-cell clonal expansion.

The sequencing here drew on CD4+ or CD8+ T cells sorted from blood, taken in a trial of the OX40 agonist ivuxolimab. This receptor was obtained from an adult with an advanced solid tumor such as melanoma, head and neck, liver or kidney cancer.

For the CDR3, the DNA is TGTGCCAGTAGTATAGGTCAGACTGGGGCCAACGTCCTGACTTTC. This sequence encodes CASSIGQTGANVLTF. The rearrangement links TRBV19 to TRBJ2-6, with D unclear. Trimming pared 1 base from V and 2 bases from J, leaving 6 bases between. Germline CDR1 is LNHDA and CDR2 is SQIVND (reference sequence). This CDR3 is built from 15 residues.